Listed here are 29 T cell receptor beta chains from one sample, sequenced in a study of blood T cell repertoires in COVID-19. The method was immunoSEQ multiplex PCR; TCRdb's version includes in-frame clones alone and lacks a portion of them. There are approximately 250,000 clones in the sample; more than 85% occur only once, and over 5% lies in the top ten. Sequencing was performed on peripheral blood. The source is a woman aged 60-75 years with COVID-19, enrolled during active disease.

The gene calls are TRBV7-8 and TRBJ1-4; D possibly corresponds to TRBD1 (6 bases). Trimming took off 5 bases at V and 8 bases at J, with 18 bases between the two ends. Germline-derived CDR1 and CDR2 are SGHVS and FQNEAQ. The CDR3 spans 15 residues. CDR3 nucleotides: TGTGCCAGCAGCCTCAACACGGGAGGGGGGGAAAAACTGTTTTTT. Translated: CASSLNTGGGEKLFF.

This sequence joins TRBV27 and TRBJ2-7; 7 positions agree with TRBD2. Germline trimming cut 2 bases from V and 0 bases from J; bases unmatched to any gene: 10. Germline-derived CDR1 and CDR2 are MNHEY and SMNVEV (reference sequence). The CDR3 has 17 residues. The CDR3 here is CASSLRASGISSYEQYF. The CDR3 DNA is TGTGCCAGCAGTTTACGGGCTAGCGGAATAAGCTCCTACGAGCAGTACTTC.

The chain carries TRBV27 and TRBJ2-1; D gene unclear. This CDR3 is 15 amino acids long. V was pared by 7 bases and J by 3 bases, with 16 bases between. Germline V gives CDR1 MNHEY, CDR2 SMNVEV (reference sequence). Written as DNA, the CDR3 is TGTGCCAGCAATCTTGGCAGCGCCAGCTACAATGAGCAGTTCTTC. It specifies CASNLGSASYNEQFF.

The chain carries TRBV6-2 or TRBV6-3 and TRBJ2-3, with 10 bases fitting TRBD2. Germline values: CDR1 MNHEY, CDR2 SVGEGT. Trimming cost V 6 bases and J 6 bases; bases outside gene matches: 9. This CDR3 region has 15 residues. In DNA form, the CDR3 reads TGTGCCAGCAGATACGGGACTAGCGTAGCGGATACGCAGTATTTT. Translated, it gives CASRYGTSVADTQYF.

The CDR3 protein is CSARLAGGQFF. CDR3 nucleotides: TGCAGTGCTAGGTTAGCGGGGGGGCAGTTCTTC. The chain joins TRBV20-1 to TRBJ2-1; 10 nucleotides agree with TRBD2. The junction had 2 bases not matched to a gene; V was cut back by 3 bases and J by 12 bases. This CDR3 has 11 residues. Germline V gene data show CDR1 as DFQATT and CDR2 as SNEGSKA (reference sequence).

This chain connects TRBV9 to TRBJ2-5; no clear D. Germline V CDR1 and CDR2: SGDLS, YYNGEE. The CDR3 consists of 15 residues. Trimming took off 0 bases at V and 1 base at J, with 10 bases between the two ends. The CDR3 is CASSVGGNPQETQYF. The CDR3 bases are TGTGCCAGCAGCGTAGGAGGTAATCCCCAAGAGACCCAGTACTTC.

V gene TRBV20-1 combines with J gene TRBJ1-2; perhaps TRBD1 as D (5 bases). The CDR3 is made up of 13 amino acids. Germline loops: CDR1 DFQATT, CDR2 SNEGSKA (reference sequence). V was trimmed by 3 bases and J by 8 bases, leaving 16 bases between them. CDR3 sequence (DNA): TGCAGTGCTAGTAGGGGTGGCGGAGCGGGCTACACCTTC. Its protein product is CSASRGGGAGYTF.

The chain employs TRBV19 and TRBJ2-2; D is unresolved. The CDR3 loop spans 13 amino acids. V was pared by 3 bases and J by 1 base, with 3 bases between. Germline loops: CDR1 LNHDA, CDR2 SQIVND (reference sequence). The CDR3 bases are TGTGCCAGTAGTATTCAGAACACCGGGGAGCTGTTTTTT. Translation: CASSIQNTGELFF.

This rearrangement joins TRBV24-1 to TRBJ2-1; D is unresolved. The CDR3 contains 17 residues. Germline V gene lookup returns CDR1 KGHDR and CDR2 SFDVKD. Deletions cut 0 bases from V and 3 bases from J, with 14 bases between. The CDR3 DNA is TGTGCCACCAGTGATTTGCCTGGGCCGTTGGGCTACAATGAGCAGTTCTTC. Translated, it gives CATSDLPGPLGYNEQFF.

The V call is TRBV18, the J call TRBJ1-1; 8 positions match TRBD1. This CDR3 is built from 15 residues. The ends lost 3 bases at V and 4 bases at J; junction bases unmatched: 7. Per the germline V gene, CDR1 is KGHSH and CDR2 is LQKENI. CDR3: CASSPGQAGGTEAFF. As DNA, the CDR3 is TGTGCCAGCTCACCGGGACAGGCTGGCGGCACTGAAGCTTTCTTT.

The genes are TRBV6-6 and TRBJ2-1, with 11 bases that match TRBD1. Germline V gene data show CDR1 as MNHNY and CDR2 as SVGAGI (reference sequence). The CDR3 is 17 residues long. V shed 5 bases, J shed 3 bases, and the junction held 9 bases outside the gene matches. CDR3: CASSQAWGTGGYNEQFF. Written as DNA, the CDR3 is TGTGCCAGCAGTCAGGCTTGGGGGACAGGGGGCTACAATGAGCAGTTCTTC.

The rearrangement links TRBV25-1 to TRBJ2-3; the match to TRBD2 covers 8 bases. This CDR3 is 15 amino acids long. J lost 2 bases, V lost 7 bases, and 8 bases had no gene match. Germline V gene sequence: CDR1 MGHDK, CDR2 SYGVNS. The CDR3 nucleotides are TGTGCCAGCATTCTGGCGGGGGGCCCCACAGATACGCAGTATTTT. This translates into CASILAGGPTDTQYF.

With regard to this clone: This same CDR3 is encoded by further DNA sequences in the sample. The CDR3 region is CASSSGPGNTIYF. The CDR3, as DNA: TGTGCCAGCAGTTCTGGGCCTGGAAACACCATATATTTT. V usage is TRBV27 and J usage is TRBJ1-3, with D uncertain. The V and J ends lost 4 bases and 2 bases respectively, with 6 bases between them. There are 13 residues in the CDR3. Germline V gives CDR1 MNHEY, CDR2 SMNVEV (reference sequence).

The rearrangement links TRBV18 to TRBJ2-5; tentative D call: TRBD1 (6 bases). The V and J ends lost 6 bases and 6 bases respectively, with 17 bases between them. The CDR3 covers 14 residues. Germline CDR1 is KGHSH and CDR2 is LQKENI. Here the CDR3 DNA reads TGTGCCAGCTCGTCTACAACAGGGACGAAGACCCAGTACTTC. This translates into CASSSTTGTKTQYF. Based on the CDR3 plus reference TRBV18 and TRBJ2-5, the full variable domain is NAGVMQNPRHLVRRRGQEARLRCSPMKGHSHVYWYRQLPEEGLKFMVYLQKENIIDESGMPKERFSAEFPKEGPSILRIQQVVRGDSAAYFCASSSTTGTKTQYFGPGTRLLVL.

V usage is TRBV24-1 and J usage is TRBJ2-1; possibly TRBD2 for D (6 bases). The germline V gene has CDR1 KGHDR and CDR2 SFDVKD. Trimming removed 6 bases from V and 0 bases from J, with 14 bases in between. The CDR3 is 16 residues long. The CDR3 loop is CATSSSRESSYNEQFF. The CDR3 DNA follows: TGTGCCACCAGTTCTAGCCGGGAGAGCTCCTACAATGAGCAGTTCTTC.

This clone has only one observation. The chain is built from TRBV6-5 and TRBJ2-7, with a tentative D call TRBD1 (5 bases). CDR1 is MNHEY, CDR2 SVGAGI, per germline. The V and J ends lost 5 bases and 0 bases respectively, with 14 bases between them. CDR3 length: 15 residues. The CDR3 nucleotides read TGTGCCAGCAGTAGTTTCAGGGTGTTCTCCTACGAGCAGTACTTC. It specifies CASSSFRVFSYEQYF.

This clone was recorded once. V gene TRBV9 combines with J gene TRBJ1-2; 8 bases align to TRBD1. The CDR3 is 15 residues long. V lost 3 bases and J lost 6; bases outside the gene matches: 10. Germline assignment: CDR1 SGDLS and CDR2 YYNGEE. The CDR3 sequence is CASSGYFRGRDGYTF. Here the CDR3 DNA reads TGTGCCAGCAGCGGCTACTTCAGGGGGCGGGATGGCTACACCTTC.

The CDR3 loop reads CSASRVGPSGGEQFF. The CDR3 DNA follows: TGCAGTGCTAGTCGGGTGGGGCCAAGTGGCGGTGAGCAGTTCTTC. The gene calls are TRBV20-1 and TRBJ2-1; D is perhaps TRBD1 (5 bases). The V gene lost 3 bases and the J gene lost 9 bases, with 21 bases spanning the gap. Germline loops: CDR1 DFQATT, CDR2 SNEGSKA (reference sequence). The CDR3 runs 15 residues.

The chain employs TRBV27 and TRBJ2-2; 8 bases line up with TRBD1. Germline V lookup: CDR1 MNHEY, CDR2 SMNVEV (reference sequence). The trim removed 4 bases at V and 8 bases at J, leaving 24 bases unmatched. This CDR3 contains 20 residues. CDR3: CASSSPMAPLRDRSMGELFF. CDR3 nucleotides: TGTGCCAGCAGTTCCCCCATGGCCCCTTTGAGGGACAGGTCGATGGGGGAGCTGTTTTTT.

The rearrangement links TRBV12-2 to TRBJ2-7; the table's D call of TRBD2 was not tested on the DNA. TRBV12-2 is a pseudogene. This CDR3 comprises 16 residues. The CDR3 DNA follows: TGTGCAAGTCGCTTCCCCGGGACTCCTGATTCCTACGAGCAGTACTTC. This translates into CASRFPGTPDSYEQYF.

This chain uses TRBV18 with TRBJ1-1; TRBD1 matches at 8 bases. The CDR3 covers 17 residues. Germline CDR1 is KGHSH and CDR2 is LQKENI. The ends lost 1 base at V and 1 base at J; junction bases unmatched: 8. The CDR3 DNA follows: TGTGCCAGCTCACCACACCGCCTCGGACAGGGGAACACTGAAGCTTTCTTT. Translated, it gives CASSPHRLGQGNTEAFF.

This clone was seen only once. This chain links TRBV12-5 with TRBJ2-3, with a tentative D call TRBD2 (6 bases). This CDR3 spans 14 amino acids. Trimming stripped 7 bases from V and 2 bases from J, with 13 bases between. Per the germline V gene, CDR1 is LGHNT and CDR2 is FRNRAP. In DNA form, the CDR3 reads TGTGCTAGTGCCCCTGCGGGGATCACAGATACGCAGTATTTT. Translation gives CASAPAGITDTQYF.

The chain recombines TRBV12-1 with TRBJ2-1; the table's D call of TRBD2 was not tested on the DNA. TRBV12-1 is labeled a pseudogene. This CDR3 is built from 19 residues. For the CDR3, the DNA is TGTGCCAGCAGCCAACTCGCGGGAGGCCTACAGCCTCCATACAATGAGCAGTTCTTC. It specifies CASSQLAGGLQPPYNEQFF.

The rearrangement joins TRBV6-6 to TRBJ2-7; 7 bases are shared with TRBD2. The germline V gene encodes CDR1 MNHNY and CDR2 SVGAGI (reference sequence). J lost 0 bases, V lost 5 bases, and 4 bases had no gene match. The CDR3 runs 14 residues. The CDR3 bases are TGTGCCAGCAGTCGGGGAGGGACCTCCTACGAGCAGTACTTC. It translates to CASSRGGTSYEQYF.

The rearrangement uses TRBV6-5 and TRBJ2-3; D not certain. Germline CDR1 and CDR2: MNHEY and SVGAGI. The CDR3 is made up of 14 amino acids. Trimming shortened V by 3 bases and J by 1 base, and 8 bases separated the two germline ends. The CDR3 DNA reads TGTGCCAGCAGTTATTCGCGTCGCACAGATACGCAGTATTTT. It codes for CASSYSRRTDTQYF.

The rearrangement uses TRBV10-3 and TRBJ2-3, with D tentatively TRBD2 (6 bases). Trimming removed 0 bases at V and 0 bases at J, with 22 bases between. The germline V gene has CDR1 ENHRY and CDR2 SYGVKD. This CDR3 is 20 amino acids long. CDR3 nucleotides: TGTGCCATCAGTGAGTCAGATGGCAAGAGACTAGTCTCTAGCACAGATACGCAGTATTTT. Translated: CAISESDGKRLVSSTDTQYF.

The chain couples TRBV5-1 to TRBJ1-4, with 7 bases aligning to TRBD1. CDR3 length equals 16 residues. Germline V gives CDR1 SGHRS, CDR2 YFSETQ. V shed 4 bases, J shed 3 bases, and the junction held 9 bases outside the gene matches. The DNA for the CDR3 is TGCGCCAGCAGCCTTGGACAGGCTCAGTCTAATGAAAAACTGTTTTTT. Its protein product is CASSLGQAQSNEKLFF.

The V call is TRBV7-2, the J call TRBJ2-1; a possible D gene is TRBD2 (6 bases). The CDR3 spans 18 residues. Germline V gene lookup returns CDR1 SGHTA and CDR2 FQGNSA. V was clipped by 5 bases and J by 2 bases, with 22 bases between them. In nucleotides, the CDR3 is TGTGCCAGCAGCGCCCCCACTCGCGGGATTAGCACCTACAATGAGCAGTTCTTC. Protein: CASSAPTRGISTYNEQFF.

V gene TRBV30 combines with J gene TRBJ1-1; D gene uncertain. V was shortened by 1 base and J by 3 bases, with 9 bases between the two germline ends. The CDR3 length is 13 residues. Germline lookup yields CDR1 GTSNPN and CDR2 SVGIG (reference sequence). CDR3: CAWSGGWDTEAFF. The CDR3 nucleotides are TGTGCCTGGAGTGGAGGGTGGGACACTGAAGCTTTCTTT. Full variable domain (missing parts from reference TRBV30 and TRBJ1-1): SQTIHQWPATLVQPVGSPLSLECTVEGTSNPNLYWYRQAAGRGLQLLFYSVGIGQISSEVPQNLSASRPQDRQFILSSKKLLLSDSGFYLCAWSGGWDTEAFFGQGTRLTVV.